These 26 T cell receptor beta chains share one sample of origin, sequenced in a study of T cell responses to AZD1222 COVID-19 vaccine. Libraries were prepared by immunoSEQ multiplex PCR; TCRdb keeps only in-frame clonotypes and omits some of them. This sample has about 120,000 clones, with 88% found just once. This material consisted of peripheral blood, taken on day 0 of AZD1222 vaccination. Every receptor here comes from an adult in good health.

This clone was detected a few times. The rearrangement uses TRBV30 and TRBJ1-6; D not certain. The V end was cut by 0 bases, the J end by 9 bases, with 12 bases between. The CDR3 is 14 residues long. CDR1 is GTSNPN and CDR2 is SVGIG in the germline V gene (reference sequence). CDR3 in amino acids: CAWSVGQIASPLHF. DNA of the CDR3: TGTGCCTGGAGTGTCGGGCAGATTGCTTCACCCCTCCACTTT.

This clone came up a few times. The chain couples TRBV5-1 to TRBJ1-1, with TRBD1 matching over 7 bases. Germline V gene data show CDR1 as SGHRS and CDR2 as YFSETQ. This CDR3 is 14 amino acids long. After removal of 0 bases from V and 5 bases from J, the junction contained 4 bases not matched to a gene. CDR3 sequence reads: CASSLVGQLTEAFF. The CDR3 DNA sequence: TGCGCCAGCAGCTTGGTGGGACAGCTAACTGAAGCTTTCTTT.

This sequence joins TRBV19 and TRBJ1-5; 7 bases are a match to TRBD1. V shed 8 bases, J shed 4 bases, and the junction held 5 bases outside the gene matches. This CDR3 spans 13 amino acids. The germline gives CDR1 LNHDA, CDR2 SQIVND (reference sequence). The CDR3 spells CASDDRDNQPQHF. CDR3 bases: TGTGCCAGTGATGACAGGGATAATCAGCCCCAGCATTTT. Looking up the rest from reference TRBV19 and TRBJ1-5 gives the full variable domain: DGGITQSPKYLFRKEGQNVTLSCEQNLNHDAMYWYRQDPGQGLRLIYYSQIVNDFQKGDIAEGYSVSREKKESFPLTVTSAQKNPTAFYLCASDDRDNQPQHFGDGTRLSIL.

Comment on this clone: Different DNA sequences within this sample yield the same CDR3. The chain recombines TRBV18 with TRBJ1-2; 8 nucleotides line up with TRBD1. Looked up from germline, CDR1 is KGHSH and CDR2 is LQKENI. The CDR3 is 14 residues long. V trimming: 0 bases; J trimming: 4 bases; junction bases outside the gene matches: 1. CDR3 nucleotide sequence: TGTGCCAGCTCACCACCCGGACAGGGCTATGGCTACACCTTC. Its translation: CASSPPGQGYGYTF.

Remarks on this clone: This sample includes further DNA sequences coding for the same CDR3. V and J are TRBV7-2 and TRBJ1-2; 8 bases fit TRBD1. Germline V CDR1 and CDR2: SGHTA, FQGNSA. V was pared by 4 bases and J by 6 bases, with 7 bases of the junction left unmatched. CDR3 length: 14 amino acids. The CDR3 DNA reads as TGTGCCAGCAGCTCCCGACAGGGGCTAGATGGCTACACCTTC. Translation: CASSSRQGLDGYTF.

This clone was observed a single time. The CDR3 sequence: CASSYLPGGKPQHF. The CDR3 DNA is TGTGCCAGCAGTTATCTGCCAGGGGGCAAGCCCCAGCATTTT. The V and J genes are TRBV6-5 and TRBJ1-5, with TRBD1 matching 8 bases. Losses at the gene ends were 3 bases for V and 8 bases for J; bases not matched to a gene: 6. The CDR3 covers 14 residues. CDR1 is MNHEY and CDR2 is SVGAGI in the germline V gene.

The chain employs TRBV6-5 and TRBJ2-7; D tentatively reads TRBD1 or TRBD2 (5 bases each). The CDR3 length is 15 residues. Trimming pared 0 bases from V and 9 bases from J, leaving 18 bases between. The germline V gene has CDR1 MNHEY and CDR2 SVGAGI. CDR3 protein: CASSYSGPDYTGQYF. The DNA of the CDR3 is TGTGCCAGCAGTTACTCGGGACCAGATTATACCGGGCAGTACTTC.

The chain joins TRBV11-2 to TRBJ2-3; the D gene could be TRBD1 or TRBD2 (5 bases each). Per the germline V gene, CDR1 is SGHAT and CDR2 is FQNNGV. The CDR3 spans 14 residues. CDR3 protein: CATRGEWDTDTQYF. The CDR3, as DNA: TGTGCTACCCGAGGGGAGTGGGACACAGATACGCAGTATTTT.

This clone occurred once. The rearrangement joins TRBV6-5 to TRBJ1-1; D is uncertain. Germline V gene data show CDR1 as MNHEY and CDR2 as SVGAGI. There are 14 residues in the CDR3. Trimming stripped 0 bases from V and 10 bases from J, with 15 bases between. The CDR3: CASSYSKWVVRAFF. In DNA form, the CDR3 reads TGTGCCAGCAGTTACTCGAAGTGGGTTGTAAGAGCTTTCTTT.

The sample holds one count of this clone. In DNA form, the CDR3 reads TGTGCCAGCAGCGGCGGGTATGAGCAGTTCTTC. It specifies CASSGGYEQFF. The chain recombines TRBV9 with TRBJ2-1; perhaps TRBD2 as D (5 bases). Between the trimmed V and J ends, which lost 3 bases and 8 bases, there was a span of 6 bases. There are 11 residues in the CDR3. CDR1 is SGDLS and CDR2 is YYNGEE in the germline V gene.

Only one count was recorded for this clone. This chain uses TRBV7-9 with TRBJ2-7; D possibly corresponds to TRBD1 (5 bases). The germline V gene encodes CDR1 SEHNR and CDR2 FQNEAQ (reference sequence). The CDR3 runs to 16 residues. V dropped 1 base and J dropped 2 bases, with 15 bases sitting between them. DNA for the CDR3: TGTGCCAGCAGCTTAGATAAGGGGCTGAACCCCTACGAGCAGTACTTC. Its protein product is CASSLDKGLNPYEQYF.

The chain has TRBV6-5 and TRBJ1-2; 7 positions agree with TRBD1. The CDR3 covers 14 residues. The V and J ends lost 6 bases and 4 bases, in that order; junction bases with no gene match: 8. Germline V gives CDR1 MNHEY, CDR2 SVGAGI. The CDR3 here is CASSWGQRPYGYTF. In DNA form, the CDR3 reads TGTGCCAGCAGCTGGGGACAGAGACCCTATGGCTACACCTTC.

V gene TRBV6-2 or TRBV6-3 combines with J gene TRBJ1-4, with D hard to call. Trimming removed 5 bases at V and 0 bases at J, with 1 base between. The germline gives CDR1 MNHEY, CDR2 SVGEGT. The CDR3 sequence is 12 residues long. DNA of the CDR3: TGTGCCAGCAGTGCAACTAATGAAAAACTGTTTTTT. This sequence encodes CASSATNEKLFF.

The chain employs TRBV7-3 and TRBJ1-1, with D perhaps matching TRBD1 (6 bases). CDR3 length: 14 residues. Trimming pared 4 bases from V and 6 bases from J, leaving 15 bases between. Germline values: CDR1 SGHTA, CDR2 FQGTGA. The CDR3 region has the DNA TGTGCCAGCAGCTGGGGGACATCCGGGGCTGAAGCTTTCTTT. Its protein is CASSWGTSGAEAFF.

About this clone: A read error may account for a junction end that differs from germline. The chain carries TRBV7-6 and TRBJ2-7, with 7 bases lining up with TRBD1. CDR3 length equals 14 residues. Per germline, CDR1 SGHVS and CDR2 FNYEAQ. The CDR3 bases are TGTGCCTGCAGCCGAACAGGGGACTCCTACGAGCAGTACTTC. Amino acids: CACSRTGDSYEQYF.

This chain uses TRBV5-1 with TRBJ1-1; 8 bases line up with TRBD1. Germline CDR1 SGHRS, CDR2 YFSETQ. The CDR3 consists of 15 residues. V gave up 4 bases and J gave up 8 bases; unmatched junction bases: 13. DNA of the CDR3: TGCGCCAGCAGCAGACTGGACAGGGATGGAAGGGAAGCTTTCTTT. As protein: CASSRLDRDGREAFF.

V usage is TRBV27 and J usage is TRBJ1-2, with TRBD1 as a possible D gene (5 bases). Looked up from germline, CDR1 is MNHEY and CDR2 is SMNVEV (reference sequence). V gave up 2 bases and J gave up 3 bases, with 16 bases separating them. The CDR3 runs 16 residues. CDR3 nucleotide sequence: TGTGCCAGCAGTTTAGCCCCCGGGCAGGGCGACTATGGCTACACCTTC. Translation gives CASSLAPGQGDYGYTF.

CDR3 nucleotide sequence: TGTGCCAGCAGTCTCGACTATGGCTACACCTTC. Translated: CASSLDYGYTF. This chain connects TRBV28 to TRBJ1-2; D is unclear. CDR1 is MDHEN and CDR2 is SYDVKM in the germline V gene. V was pared by 5 bases and J by 3 bases, with 4 bases between. CDR3 length: 11 amino acids.

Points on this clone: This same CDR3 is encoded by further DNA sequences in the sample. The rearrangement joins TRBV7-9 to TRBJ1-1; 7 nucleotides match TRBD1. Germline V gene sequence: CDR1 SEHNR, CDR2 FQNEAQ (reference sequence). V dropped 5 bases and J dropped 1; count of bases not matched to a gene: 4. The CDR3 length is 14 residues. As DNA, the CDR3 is TGTGCCAGCAGCCCTCGACAGGGGAACACTGAAGCTTTCTTT. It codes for CASSPRQGNTEAFF.

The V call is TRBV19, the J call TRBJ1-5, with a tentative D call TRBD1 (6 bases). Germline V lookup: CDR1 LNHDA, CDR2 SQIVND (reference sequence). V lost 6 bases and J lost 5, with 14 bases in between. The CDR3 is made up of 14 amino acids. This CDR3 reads CASSQTGNYQPQHF. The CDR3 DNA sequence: TGTGCCAGTAGCCAAACAGGGAACTATCAGCCCCAGCATTTT.

The CDR3 spells CASSLKLPPNMNTEAFF. The CDR3 nucleotides read TGTGCCAGCAGCTTGAAGCTCCCCCCCAACATGAACACTGAAGCTTTCTTT. The genes are TRBV5-6 and TRBJ1-1, with D uncertain. V was clipped by 1 base and J by 0 bases, with 16 bases between them. This CDR3 has 17 residues. Germline CDR1 SGHDT, CDR2 YYEEEE.

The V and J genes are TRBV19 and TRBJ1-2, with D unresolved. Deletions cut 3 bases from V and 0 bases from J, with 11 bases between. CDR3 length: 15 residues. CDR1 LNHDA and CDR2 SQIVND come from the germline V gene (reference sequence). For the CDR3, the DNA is TGTGCCAGTAGTATTAATCAGCTTCCTAACTATGGCTACACCTTC. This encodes CASSINQLPNYGYTF.

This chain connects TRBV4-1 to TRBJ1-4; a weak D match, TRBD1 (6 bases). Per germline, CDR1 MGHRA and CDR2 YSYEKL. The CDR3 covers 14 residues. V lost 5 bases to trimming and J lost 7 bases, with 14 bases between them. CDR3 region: CASSYGTRAEKLFF. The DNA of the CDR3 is TGCGCCAGCAGCTACGGGACACGCGCTGAAAAACTGTTTTTT.

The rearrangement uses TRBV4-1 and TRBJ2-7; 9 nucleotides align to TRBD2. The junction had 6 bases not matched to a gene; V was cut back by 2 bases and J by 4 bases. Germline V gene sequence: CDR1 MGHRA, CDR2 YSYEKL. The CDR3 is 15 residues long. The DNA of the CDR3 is TGCGCCAGCAGCCAATACAGGACTAGCGATTACGAGCAGTACTTC. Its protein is CASSQYRTSDYEQYF.

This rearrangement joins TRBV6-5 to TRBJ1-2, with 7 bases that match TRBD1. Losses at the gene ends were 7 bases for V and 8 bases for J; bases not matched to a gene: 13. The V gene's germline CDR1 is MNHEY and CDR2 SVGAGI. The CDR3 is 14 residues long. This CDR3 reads CASKPGQPRSGYTF. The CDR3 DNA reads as TGTGCCAGCAAACCGGGACAGCCGAGGAGCGGCTACACCTTC.

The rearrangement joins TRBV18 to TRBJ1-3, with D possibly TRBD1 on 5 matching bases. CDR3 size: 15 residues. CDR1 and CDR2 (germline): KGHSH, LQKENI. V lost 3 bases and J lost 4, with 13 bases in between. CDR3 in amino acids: CASSPSRQQGNTIYF. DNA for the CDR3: TGTGCCAGCTCACCGTCACGACAGCAAGGAAACACCATATATTTT.